This is a list of T cell receptor beta chains from one sample in a study of human T cells and chemical hapten exposure. MiXCR, applied by TCRdb to the RACE reads, yields one record per CDR3 protein. Seen here are approximately 80,000 distinct CDR3 sequences, 10% to 11% observed once, and the top ten hold more than 3%. Sequences were derived from whole blood, sampled in connection with sensitization to the hapten diphenylcyclopropenone (DPC). The receptors were gathered from a woman aged 45 to 65 with alopecia areata. Some clones in this sample may be carry-over from other donors' samples. Both conserved end residues are part of each CDR3. Each record gives: J gene, clone size, D gene, V gene, CDR3 DNA, CDR3 protein. D genes are given only for firm matches. Only part of the rows carry a size: once, few, many, or a class if the clone is expanded.

TRBJ2-7	few	TRBD1	TRBV11-2	TGTGCCAGCTCCTCGGCAGGGGGCCCCTACGAGCAGTACTTC	CASSSAGGPYEQYF
TRBJ2-2	few	-	TRBV12-3/TRBV12-4	TGTGCCAGCAGAACCCGAGGGGGGGCCCTGAACACCGGGGAGCTGTTTTTT	CASRTRGGALNTGELFF
TRBJ1-1	few	-	TRBV7-6	TGTGCCAGCAGCGCAACAGGGTCGGCGAACACTGAAGCTTTCTTT	CASSATGSANTEAFF
TRBJ2-5	-	-	TRBV20-1	TGCAGTGCTAGTGGCCCCGGGGAGACCCAGTACTTC	CSASGPGETQYF
TRBJ1-2	many	TRBD1	TRBV3-1	TGTGCCAGCAGCCATGCCAGAAAACAGGGGGCGAGGGGCTACACCTTC	CASSHARKQGARGYTF
TRBJ1-6	few	-	TRBV20-1	TGCAGTGCTAGAAGCAGCCTTTCACCCCTCCACTTT	CSARSSLSPLHF
TRBJ2-1	many	TRBD2	TRBV19	TGTGCCAGTAGTACCGGGACTAGCGGGAACAATGAGCAGTTCTTC	CASSTGTSGNNEQFF
TRBJ2-2	many	TRBD2	TRBV5-4	TGTGCCAGCAGTCTAGCGGGAGCCGATTCCGGGGAGCTGTTTTTT	CASSLAGADSGELFF
TRBJ2-5	many	-	TRBV7-2	TGTGCCAGCAGCTTAGGAATCGACCGAGCCGGCTACTTC	CASSLGIDRAGYF
TRBJ2-2	many	TRBD1	TRBV29-1	TGCAGCGTTACGCCAGGGGGCACCGGGGAGCTGTTTTTT	CSVTPGGTGELFF
TRBJ2-2	-	TRBD1	TRBV19	TGTGCCAGTAGTCTCGGGACAGGGGGCAGAGCGAACCCCGGGGAGCTGTTTTTT	CASSLGTGGRANPGELFF